This T cell receptor beta chain was captured by sequencing in a study of blood T cell repertoires in COVID-19. Study details: The United States, Italy and Spain supplied acute and convalescent COVID-19 samples. PBMCs, B-cell-depleted T cells, or T cells were the source of the cDNA or gDNA that made up the material.

Original processing notes: Researchers report that nucleated cell counts were estimated from reference gene primer amplification. Libraries were prepared by immunoSEQ multiplex PCR; TCRdb keeps only in-frame clonotypes and omits some of them. That table furnishes V, J and clone size, whereas the DNA furnished D and trimming. Of about 150,000 clones detected, around 86% appear once; the ten largest clones hold roughly 0.57%. The TCR originated in a man aged 55 to 69 with COVID-19, enrolled during active disease. Sequencing was performed on peripheral blood.

CDR3 loop: CASSQESYRQETQYF. CDR3 bases: TGTGCCAGCAGCCAAGAATCGTATCGCCAAGAGACCCAGTACTTC. V usage is TRBV14 and J usage is TRBJ2-5; D not certain. Germline values: CDR1 SGHDN, CDR2 FVKESK. This CDR3 comprises 15 residues. V lost 0 bases and J lost 1, with 9 bases in between.